The source of this T cell receptor beta chain is a study of T cell repertoires in ileal Crohn's disease. Libraries were prepared by immunoSEQ multiplex PCR; TCRdb keeps only in-frame clonotypes and omits some of them. This table holds about 4,100 clones, 74% found once. The sample taken for sequencing was ileal tissue. The TCR originated in an adult with Crohn's disease.

CDR3 bases: TGTGCCTGGGAGGGGGAACTATCCTACAATGAGCAGTTCTTC. It yields the protein CAWEGELSYNEQFF. The V and J genes are TRBV30 and TRBJ2-1; possible D gene TRBD1, 6 bases. The length of the CDR3 is 14 residues. Trimming removed 5 bases at V and 1 base at J, with 12 bases between. From germline, CDR1 is GTSNPN and CDR2 SVGIG (reference sequence).